This T cell receptor (beta chain) was captured by sequencing in a study of T cell changes during pregnancy in multiple sclerosis. Libraries were prepared by immunoSEQ multiplex PCR; TCRdb keeps only in-frame clonotypes and omits some of them. The table records 40,000 to 50,000 clones, 91% of them present only once. CDR1 and CDR2 from the germline V gene are ENHRY and SYGVKD. The CDR3 has 15 amino acids. V was cut by 6 bases and J by 1 base, with 14 bases left in between. Sample: CD4+ T cells from peripheral blood mononuclear cells, taken after pregnancy. This chain connects TRBV10-3 to TRBJ2-3; D perhaps matches TRBD2 (6 bases). This clonotype originated in a female donor in good health, enrolled as a control in a pregnancy study. DNA for the CDR3: TGTGCCATCAGGGCGGGCGGGGTTGGCACAGATACGCAGTATTTT. This translates into CAIRAGGVGTDTQYF.